The entry below gives a single T cell receptor (beta chain) sequence along with its context. These data come from a study of blood T cell repertoires in COVID-19. Method: immunoSEQ multiplex PCR; TCRdb's copy keeps in-frame clones and lacks some. The table has some 300,000 clones, around nine tenths seen once. The CDR3 extends over 14 amino acids. Germline V lookup: CDR1 MNHEY, CDR2 SMNVEV (reference sequence). Trimming took 7 bases from V and 2 from J, leaving 15 bases between them. Sequencing was carried out using PBMCs or T cells enriched from blood (not recorded which). This receptor was taken from a young woman who had recovered from COVID-19. The chain has TRBV27 and TRBJ2-7, with D possibly TRBD2 on 5 matching bases. The CDR3 DNA reads as TGTGCCAGCAATAATGGAGGAACCCCCTACGAGCAGTACTTC. This gives the protein CASNNGGTPYEQYF.